Sequencing of this T cell receptor (beta chain) was carried out in a study of blood T cell repertoires in COVID-19. Study at large: The origin of the acute and convalescent COVID-19 samples was the United States, Italy and Spain.

In the original workflow: Estimates of nucleated cell counts were drawn from the amplification of reference gene primers. Sequencing used immunoSEQ multiplex PCR; TCRdb keeps in-frame clones, though not all of them. That table is the source of V, J and clone size, and D and trimming were worked out from the DNA. The data hold about 150,000 clones, with more than 80% observed a single time. This CDR3 has 14 amino acids. Germline lookup yields CDR1 SQVTM and CDR2 ANQGSEA. The V end lost 5 bases, the J end lost 3 bases, and 11 bases lay between the germline ends. The clonotype comes from a man in his 70s with acute or convalescent COVID-19. The sequencing sample was made of peripheral blood. The chain uses TRBV29-1 and TRBJ2-6, with a weak D call TRBD2 (6 bases). The CDR3, as DNA: TGCAGCGTTCACTTGGGAGGTGGGGCCAACGTCCTGACTTTC. As protein: CSVHLGGGANVLTF.